The T cell receptor (beta chain) described here comes from a study of cytomegalovirus exposure and HLA in healthy donors. Study-wide findings and caveats: Certain sequence variants were highly shared and formed a cluster, and this cluster was likely a sequencing artifact.

The PCR used 60 Vbeta and 13 Jbeta primers. TCRdb's table, derived via immunoSEQ multiplex PCR, lists solely in-frame clones and lacks some. The sample includes 140,000 or so clones, over 75% of them seen just once. Details on this clone: What it recognizes is unknown.

Source material: PBMCs. The sequence was collected from a young woman in good health and CMV-seronegative.

CDR3 DNA sequence: TGCGCCAGCAGCTTGGTGAAACAGGGAGACACTGAAGCTTTCTTT. Its protein product is CASSLVKQGDTEAFF. The chain employs TRBV5-1 and TRBJ1-1; possible D gene TRBD1, 6 bases. The CDR3 is made up of 15 amino acids. V lost 0 bases, J lost 3 bases, and 12 bases lay in between. Germline V lookup: CDR1 SGHRS, CDR2 YFSETQ.